The 18 T cell receptor beta chains in this list originate from one sample, sequenced in a study of cytomegalovirus exposure and HLA in healthy donors. PCR amplification relied on 60 Vbeta primers (plus 13 Jbeta primers). Here immunoSEQ multiplex PCR was the method, and the copy in TCRdb shows in-frame clones only, minus some. This sample has approximately 190,000 clones; about 81% occur once, and the top ten carry 5.5% to 7%. Sequenced sample: PBMCs. The receptors shown here come from a woman aged 45-59 years in good health and CMV-seropositive.

The chain carries TRBV10-3 and TRBJ2-2; 10 positions agree with TRBD1. The CDR3 totals 16 residues. J lost 7 bases, V lost 5 bases, and 10 bases had no gene match. Germline V gene data show CDR1 as ENHRY and CDR2 as SYGVKD. The CDR3 sequence is CAISSPGQGTFGELFF. In DNA, the CDR3 is TGTGCCATCAGTTCTCCGGGACAGGGGACATTCGGGGAGCTGTTTTTT.

The CDR3, as DNA: TGTGCCAGCAGCTTGGGACTAGCGGGTGCTAGCACAGATACGCAGTATTTT. It yields the protein CASSLGLAGASTDTQYF. The rearrangement links TRBV7-2 to TRBJ2-3; 12 bases align to TRBD2. This CDR3 has 17 residues. Looked up from germline, CDR1 is SGHTA and CDR2 is FQGNSA. J was trimmed by 0 bases and V by 3 bases; bases with no gene match: 4.

This chain links TRBV6-6 with TRBJ2-1; possibly TRBD1 for D (8 bases). The germline V gene has CDR1 MNHNY and CDR2 SVGAGI (reference sequence). The CDR3 spans 15 residues. V was clipped by 4 bases and J by 7 bases, with 17 bases between them. Written as DNA, the CDR3 is TGTGCCAGCAGTTTCCAGGGGGCGCGGGGGAATGAGCAGTTCTTC. It translates to CASSFQGARGNEQFF.

The rearrangement uses TRBV7-3 and TRBJ2-5; D is ambiguous. CDR1 and CDR2 (germline): SGHTA, FQGTGA. The CDR3 is 15 amino acids. The V end lost 1 base, the J end lost 1 base, and 10 bases lay between the germline ends. CDR3 sequence: CASSLNRRIQETQYF. Here the CDR3 DNA reads TGTGCCAGCAGCTTAAATCGGCGGATCCAAGAGACCCAGTACTTC.

In its sample, this clone was seen a few times. The rearrangement uses TRBV9 and TRBJ2-3; TRBD2 agrees at 13 bases. The CDR3 length is 19 residues. Germline V gene sequence: CDR1 SGDLS, CDR2 YYNGEE. The V gene end was trimmed by 4 bases and the J gene end by 5 bases; junction bases not matched to a gene: 16. CDR3 sequence: CASSSEGGGTSGVQDTQYF. CDR3 DNA sequence: TGTGCCAGCAGCTCTGAGGGGGGCGGGACTAGCGGGGTGCAAGATACGCAGTATTTT.

This chain links TRBV10-3 with TRBJ2-3; perhaps TRBD2 as D (5 bases). Between the trimmed V and J ends, which lost 5 bases and 10 bases, there was a span of 16 bases. This CDR3 is built from 13 residues. CDR1 ENHRY and CDR2 SYGVKD come from the germline V gene. The CDR3 reads CAISKPETSAQYF. The CDR3 coding sequence is TGTGCCATCAGTAAGCCGGAAACTAGTGCGCAGTATTTT.

This chain's CDR3 is CASSRQGKETGELFF. In nucleotides, the CDR3 is TGTGCCAGCAGCCGACAGGGGAAAGAAACCGGGGAGCTGTTTTTT. The chain links TRBV11-2 to TRBJ2-2; 8 nucleotides line up with TRBD1. The V gene end was trimmed by 5 bases and the J gene end by 5 bases; junction bases not matched to a gene: 7. The CDR3 covers 15 residues. The germline CDR1 and CDR2 sequences are SGHAT and FQNNGV.

This rearrangement joins TRBV28 to TRBJ1-5; TRBD1 matches 11 bases. The CDR3 spans 14 residues. V dropped 7 bases and J dropped 7; count of bases not matched to a gene: 6. The germline V gene has CDR1 MDHEN and CDR2 SYDVKM. DNA of the CDR3: TGTGCCAGCATTCCGGGACAGGGGGACCAGCCCCAGCATTTT. Amino acids: CASIPGQGDQPQHF.

The chain couples TRBV2 to TRBJ2-1, with a tentative D call TRBD1 (6 bases). The CDR3 runs to 14 residues. Trimming cost V 5 bases and J 7 bases, with 15 bases left between them. In germline, CDR1 is SNHLY, CDR2 FYNNEI. The CDR3 DNA reads as TGTGCCAGCAGTCCTCAGGGGACGTGGAATGAGCAGTTCTTC. Its protein is CASSPQGTWNEQFF.

The rearrangement uses TRBV5-1 and TRBJ2-2, with 15 nucleotides matching TRBD2. Per germline, CDR1 SGHRS and CDR2 YFSETQ. V was clipped by 5 bases and J by 4 bases; unmatched bases: 6. This CDR3 is built from 17 residues. The CDR3 loop reads CASSLGLAGGITGELFF. The CDR3 nucleotides read TGCGCCAGCAGTCTGGGACTAGCGGGAGGCATCACCGGGGAGCTGTTTTTT.

The J gene is TRBJ2-3, the V gene TRBV5-1; 8 bases align to TRBD2. CDR1 is SGHRS and CDR2 is YFSETQ in the germline V gene. The CDR3 has 16 amino acids. The J segment lost 6 bases and the V segment lost 4 bases, leaving 13 bases of the junction unmatched. The CDR3 nucleotides are TGCGCCAGCAGCCCAAGGGGAGCGGGAGCTTTCGATACGCAGTATTTT. It translates to CASSPRGAGAFDTQYF. Full variable domain (outside the CDR3, taken from reference TRBV5-1 and TRBJ2-3): KAGVTQTPRYLIKTRGQQVTLSCSPISGHRSVSWYQQTPGQGLQFLFEYFSETQRNKGNFPGRFSGRQFSNSRSEMNVSTLELGDSALYLCASSPRGAGAFDTQYFGPGTRLTVL.

This clone was observed a single time. The genes are TRBV6-1 and TRBJ2-7; TRBD2 matches 7 bases. The CDR3 has 14 residues. The germline V gene has CDR1 MNHNS and CDR2 SASEGT. Trimming at V came to 7 bases and at J to 2 bases, leaving 8 bases not matched to a gene. The CDR3 spells CASTTAGEPYEQYF. For the CDR3, the DNA is TGTGCCAGCACGACGGCGGGGGAACCCTACGAGCAGTACTTC.

This clone has a handful of counts. This chain joins TRBV2 and TRBJ2-2; unclear D gene. Germline CDR1 and CDR2: SNHLY and FYNNEI. The CDR3 covers 13 residues. Trimming left V 7 bases short and J 5 bases short, with 11 bases between. This CDR3 is CASTASATGELFF. The CDR3 DNA follows: TGTGCCAGCACCGCATCAGCGACCGGGGAGCTGTTTTTT.

This chain links TRBV7-9 with TRBJ2-6; no clear D gene. This CDR3 spans 17 amino acids. Germline assignment: CDR1 SEHNR and CDR2 FQNEAQ (reference sequence). The ends were cut back, 5 bases at V and 0 bases at J, with 14 bases in the middle. In nucleotides, the CDR3 is TGTGCCAGCAGCCCCTTCGGCGGAAGCTCTGGGGCCAACGTCCTGACTTTC. This codes for CASSPFGGSSGANVLTF.

This clone was recorded a few times. The chain employs TRBV27 and TRBJ1-5; 7 bases are a match to TRBD1. Germline assignment: CDR1 MNHEY and CDR2 SMNVEV (reference sequence). The CDR3 totals 14 residues. V was pared by 2 bases and J by 7 bases, with 5 bases of the junction left unmatched. CDR3 bases: TGTGCCAGCAGTTTAAGGGGGCAGGAGCAGCCCCAGCATTTT. It encodes CASSLRGQEQPQHF.

V is TRBV19 and J is TRBJ1-1; the D is unclear. There are 15 residues in the CDR3. Trimming removed 6 bases from V and 0 bases from J, with 14 bases in between. Germline loops: CDR1 LNHDA, CDR2 SQIVND (reference sequence). The DNA for the CDR3 is TGTGCCAGTAGCCCTAGGCCGTCAGTGAACACTGAAGCTTTCTTT. This translates into CASSPRPSVNTEAFF.

The V call is TRBV27, the J call TRBJ2-2; 10 bases are shared with TRBD2. Trimming removed 1 base from V and 5 bases from J; junction bases left unmatched: 4. The CDR3 spans 16 residues. Per germline, CDR1 MNHEY and CDR2 SMNVEV (reference sequence). The CDR3 protein is CASSLWGAGGTGELFF. The CDR3, as DNA: TGTGCCAGCAGTTTATGGGGAGCGGGGGGGACCGGGGAGCTGTTTTTT.

This chain uses TRBV10-3 with TRBJ2-7; D gene ambiguous. CDR3 length: 14 amino acids. Germline lookup yields CDR1 ENHRY and CDR2 SYGVKD. Trimming removed 0 bases from V and 3 bases from J, with 9 bases in between. CDR3 sequence: CAISESSLDYEQYF. The CDR3 DNA reads TGTGCCATCAGTGAGTCGTCACTCGACTACGAGCAGTACTTC.